This T cell receptor (beta chain) was sequenced for a study of response to subunit inactivated influenza vaccine. Between the trimmed V and J ends, which lost 2 bases and 11 bases, there was a span of 19 bases. This CDR3 is built from 15 residues. CDR1 SGHAT and CDR2 FQNNGV come from the germline V gene. TCRdb re-analysed the RT-PCR reads in MiXCR, keeping a single row per CDR3 protein. This sample carries 710,000 or so distinct CDR3 sequences, around 14% of them seen once, and the ten largest clones take 11%. Sequencing was performed on PBMCs from blood, taken roughly 12 days after vaccination. This receptor was taken from a man aged 50 to 59 who received an inactivated influenza vaccine. This chain connects TRBV11-2 to TRBJ2-1; tentatively, D is TRBD1 or TRBD2 (5 bases each). In nucleotides, the CDR3 is TGTGCCAGCAGCTTACCCGACCGGTGGGGGATACAGCAGTTCTTC. Translating gives CASSLPDRWGIQQFF.